This T cell receptor (beta chain) stems from a study of human versus mouse CDR3 diversity and MHC coevolution. Study in general: Reported immunoSEQ sensitivity was one in 200,000 T cells, with reduced amplification bias.

Sequencing used immunoSEQ multiplex PCR; TCRdb keeps in-frame clones, though not all of them. The sample yields roughly 80,000 clones, around 93% seen once. Trimming left V 3 bases short and J 2 bases short, with 13 bases between. The CDR3 is 15 amino acids. CDR1 and CDR2 (germline): LNHDA, SQIVND (reference sequence). As regards this clone: As yet, its antigen is unknown.

General study points: Clonal inequality was lowest in two of the three human donors. Human T cells were selected on about 6 MHC II alleles.

The J gene is TRBJ1-2, the V gene TRBV19; possible D gene TRBD1, 5 bases. The clonotype was recovered from a person aged 25 to 75 in good health. Material: naive CD4+ T cells from blood. This sample's subset: CD45RO-negative CD62L-positive naive CD4 T cells. CDR3 sequence (DNA): TGTGCCAGTAGTATTATCGGGGGGACGAACTATGGCTACACCTTC. It yields the protein CASSIIGGTNYGYTF.